Below are 2 T cell receptor beta chains sequenced from a single sample in a study of blood T cell repertoires in COVID-19. The data were produced by immunoSEQ multiplex PCR, yet TCRdb's version contains in-frame clones alone and is incomplete. The table lists 180,000 or so clones, over 75% of them singletons. Sequenced sample: PBMCs or T cells enriched from blood (not recorded which). The receptors were sampled from a man over 45 who had recovered from COVID-19.

This sequence joins TRBV30 and TRBJ1-4, with 8 bases lining up with TRBD1. With V trimmed by 3 bases and J by 10 bases, 4 bases remained unmatched. CDR3 length: 12 residues. Per germline, CDR1 GTSNPN and CDR2 SVGIG (reference sequence). The CDR3 loop reads CAWRTGEGKLFF. CDR3 sequence (DNA): TGTGCCTGGAGGACAGGGGAGGGAAAACTGTTTTTT.

The rearrangement joins TRBV5-1 to TRBJ2-7; 7 bases are shared with TRBD2. Germline-derived CDR1 and CDR2 are SGHRS and YFSETQ. V lost 2 bases to trimming and J lost 6 bases; unmatched junction nucleotides: 8. This CDR3 spans 14 amino acids. The CDR3 is CASSFSAGITEQYF. In DNA, the CDR3 is TGCGCCAGCAGCTTTTCAGCGGGGATTACCGAGCAGTACTTC. Based on the CDR3 plus reference TRBV5-1 and TRBJ2-7, the full variable domain is KAGVTQTPRYLIKTRGQQVTLSCSPISGHRSVSWYQQTPGQGLQFLFEYFSETQRNKGNFPGRFSGRQFSNSRSEMNVSTLELGDSALYLCASSFSAGITEQYFGPGTRLTVT.